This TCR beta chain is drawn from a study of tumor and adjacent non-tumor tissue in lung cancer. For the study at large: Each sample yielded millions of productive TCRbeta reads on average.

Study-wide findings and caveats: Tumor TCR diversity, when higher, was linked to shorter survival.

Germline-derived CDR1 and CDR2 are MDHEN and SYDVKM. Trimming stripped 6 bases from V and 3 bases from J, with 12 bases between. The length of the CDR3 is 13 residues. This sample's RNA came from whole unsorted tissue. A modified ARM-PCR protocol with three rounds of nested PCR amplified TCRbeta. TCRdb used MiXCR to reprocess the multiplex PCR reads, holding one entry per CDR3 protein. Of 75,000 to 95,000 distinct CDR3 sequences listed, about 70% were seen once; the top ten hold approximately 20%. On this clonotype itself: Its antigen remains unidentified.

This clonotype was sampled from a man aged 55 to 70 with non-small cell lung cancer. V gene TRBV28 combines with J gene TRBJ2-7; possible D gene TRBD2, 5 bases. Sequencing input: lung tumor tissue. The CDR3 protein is CASRPPGIYEQYF. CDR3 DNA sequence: TGTGCCAGCAGGCCCCCCGGGATCTACGAGCAGTACTTC.